This T cell receptor (beta chain) was sequenced during a study of graft-versus-host responses after intestinal transplantation. Comment on this clone: The antigen remains undetermined.

This table comes from immunoSEQ multiplex PCR, and its TCRdb copy is limited to in-frame clones, with some not included. The table records around 100,000 clones, more than 90% of them present only once. The sequenced sample was unstimulated CD4+ T cells sorted from spleen or lymph node cells, obtained before transplant. The clonotype comes from a human donor who was the organ donor for an intestinal transplant.

CDR3 in amino acids: CASSRDYLSYEQYF. The CDR3 nucleotides are TGCGCCAGCAGCAGGGACTATCTTTCCTACGAGCAGTACTTC. V and J are TRBV10-2 and TRBJ2-7; 7 bases are a match to TRBD2. V was pared by 6 bases and J by 1 base, with 6 bases of the junction left unmatched. This CDR3 spans 14 amino acids. The germline V gene encodes CDR1 WSHSY and CDR2 SAAADI.